The T cell receptor (beta chain) described here comes from a study of T cell responses to AZD1222 COVID-19 vaccine. Study-wide results and caveats: Reports indicate that nearly half of spike-specific TCRs are directed at unmutated variant regions.

The protocol was immunoSEQ multiplex PCR, while the TCRdb copy is restricted to in-frame clones and leaves out a portion. The table shows approximately 42,000 clones, with around 88% occurring only once. Comments on this clone: Its antigen remains unknown.

The CDR3 spans 15 residues. J gave up 9 bases and V 3 bases, and 10 bases lay outside the gene matches. CDR1 is LNHDA, CDR2 SQIVND, per germline (reference sequence). J is TRBJ1-5 and V is TRBV19; 8 positions match TRBD1. The specimen was peripheral blood, collected 28 days after the second AZD1222 dose. This TCR derives from an adult who received the AZD1222 COVID-19 vaccine. The CDR3: CASSIQGARLTPQHF. The CDR3 DNA reads as TGTGCCAGTAGTATCCAGGGGGCGAGACTCACGCCCCAGCATTTT.